The clone carrying this T cell receptor (beta chain) has only a few counts. The sample comes from a study of T-cell memory formation after mild COVID-19. TCRdb redid the calling of the 5' RACE reads with MiXCR, one entry per CDR3 protein. The table records under 650,000 distinct CDR3 sequences, over 15% of them present only once. Germline CDR1 reads DFQATT; CDR2 reads SNEGSKA (reference sequence). After removal of 6 bases from V and 9 bases from J, the junction contained 16 bases not matched to a gene. The CDR3 has 15 amino acids. The TCR sequence derives from an adult woman who had mild COVID-19 (a few samples of this study predate the infection). Cell type and time point are not known. Sequenced: PBMCs or a T cell subset sorted from them (not recorded which). The chain carries TRBV20-1 and TRBJ1-5; 8 bases are shared with TRBD1. The chain's CDR3 is CSAPDRASPSGPQHF. Written as DNA, the CDR3 is TGCAGTGCCCCGGACAGGGCCAGCCCCTCGGGGCCCCAGCATTTT.